Below, 17 T cell receptor beta chains from the same sample are listed, as sequenced in a study of T-cell reconstitution after alpha-beta-depleted transplantation in children. Unique molecular identifiers featured in how the TCRbeta library was prepared. TCRdb used MiXCR to reprocess the PCR reads, holding one entry per CDR3 protein. The sample has hundreds of thousands of distinct CDR3 sequences; 16% are singletons. This sample comprised PBMCs from the stem cell graft donor, obtained from the stem cell graft. The receptors shown here come from a human donor who donated a stem cell graft to a child with acute myeloid leukemia.

This clonotype was counted ten times or more. The chain combines TRBV7-2 with TRBJ2-3, with TRBD2 matching 11 bases. V shed 6 bases and J 1 base; nucleotides not matched to a gene: 3. Germline V lookup: CDR1 SGHTA, CDR2 FQGNSA. The length of the CDR3 is 15 residues. The CDR3 nucleotides are TGTGCCAGCAGTCTAGCGGGGGGCCGCACAGATACGCAGTATTTT. Its translation is CASSLAGGRTDTQYF.

The gene calls are TRBV5-1 and TRBJ1-1, with 8 bases fitting TRBD1. V lost 0 bases to trimming and J lost 7 bases; unmatched junction nucleotides: 2. Per the germline V gene, CDR1 is SGHRS and CDR2 is YFSETQ. This CDR3 contains 13 residues. The CDR3 DNA is TGCGCCAGCAGCTTGGGACAGGGGAATGAAGCTTTCTTT. It encodes CASSLGQGNEAFF. Full variable domain (outside the CDR3, taken from reference TRBV5-1 and TRBJ1-1): KAGVTQTPRYLIKTRGQQVTLSCSPISGHRSVSWYQQTPGQGLQFLFEYFSETQRNKGNFPGRFSGRQFSNSRSEMNVSTLELGDSALYLCASSLGQGNEAFFGQGTRLTVV.

V is TRBV19 and J is TRBJ1-5, with 7 bases that match TRBD1. CDR1 is LNHDA, CDR2 SQIVND, per germline (reference sequence). The length of the CDR3 is 13 residues. After removal of 9 bases from V and 6 bases from J, the junction contained 8 bases not matched to a gene. CDR3 nucleotide sequence: TGTGCCAGGGACAGGAGCCCTTCTCAGCCCCAGCATTTT. It is translated as CARDRSPSQPQHF.

This clonotype was found many times. The chain couples TRBV27 to TRBJ1-1; D not resolved. The V gene lost 3 bases and the J gene lost 0 bases, with 14 bases spanning the gap. CDR3 length: 16 amino acids. Per germline, CDR1 MNHEY and CDR2 SMNVEV (reference sequence). The CDR3 nucleotides are TGTGCCAGCAGTTTCGACCCCGAACAGCTGAACACTGAAGCTTTCTTT. Its translation is CASSFDPEQLNTEAFF.

This clonotype has ten or more counts. The chain uses TRBV7-2 and TRBJ1-5; D is ambiguous. Looked up from germline, CDR1 is SGHTA and CDR2 is FQGNSA. This CDR3 is 16 amino acids long. V was clipped by 0 bases and J by 0 bases, with 9 bases between them. CDR3: CASSLAGGSSNQPQHF. CDR3 DNA sequence: TGTGCCAGCAGCTTAGCAGGTGGCAGTAGCAATCAGCCCCAGCATTTT.

CDR3 nucleotides: TGCGCCAGAAGCCAAACTATGGGGTACGAGCAGTACGTC. This codes for CARSQTMGYEQYV. This chain uses TRBV4-1 with TRBJ2-7; no reliable D call. The CDR3 contains 13 residues. The germline CDR1 and CDR2 sequences are MGHRA and YSYEKL.

This clonotype showed up many times. The gene calls are TRBV7-2 and TRBJ2-7; 7 nucleotides match TRBD2. The CDR3 spans 15 residues. Germline V gene data show CDR1 as SGHTA and CDR2 as FQGNSA. V was clipped by 4 bases and J by 3 bases; unmatched bases: 9. The CDR3 spells CASSSGLDPFYEQYF. DNA for the CDR3: TGTGCCAGCAGCTCAGGACTAGATCCCTTCTACGAGCAGTACTTC.

At least ten counts were recorded for this clonotype. The rearrangement links TRBV5-1 to TRBJ2-1; 7 bases match TRBD2. The length of the CDR3 is 15 residues. Unmatched junction bases numbered 4, after V lost 0 bases and J lost 4 bases. Germline-derived CDR1 and CDR2 are SGHRS and YFSETQ. Here the CDR3 reads CASSLDGGTYNEQFF. The CDR3 nucleotides read TGCGCCAGCAGCTTGGACGGGGGGACTTACAATGAGCAGTTCTTC.

In this sample, this clonotype turned up many times. V gene TRBV20-1 combines with J gene TRBJ2-2; D unclear. Germline CDR1 reads DFQATT; CDR2 reads SNEGSKA (reference sequence). Trimming left V 7 bases short and J 4 bases short, with 13 bases between. The CDR3 is 13 amino acids. CDR3 region: CSVPSGLTGELFF. CDR3 coding DNA: TGCAGTGTTCCGTCGGGCCTCACCGGGGAGCTGTTTTTT.

The V call is TRBV6-2 or TRBV6-3, the J call TRBJ1-1; D is uncertain. The CDR3 length is 12 residues. V lost 3 bases to trimming and J lost 7 bases, with 9 bases between them. The V gene's germline CDR1 is MNHEY and CDR2 SVGEGT. DNA of the CDR3: TGTGCCAGCAGTTATGGGGAAAGTGAAGCTTTCTTT. Amino acids: CASSYGESEAFF.

Ten or more counts support this clonotype. The rearrangement joins TRBV7-2 to TRBJ2-7; D uncertain. This CDR3 region has 12 residues. CDR1 is SGHTA, CDR2 FQGNSA, per germline. Trimming left V 8 bases short and J 0 bases short, with 8 bases between. CDR3 loop: CASGRVSYEQYF. The CDR3 DNA reads as TGTGCCAGCGGACGGGTCTCCTACGAGCAGTACTTC.

The CDR3 sequence is CASSQAQGVADTQYF. CDR3 DNA sequence: TGCGCCAGCAGCCAAGCTCAGGGGGTTGCAGATACGCAGTATTTT. The gene calls are TRBV4-3 and TRBJ2-3, with 7 bases identical to TRBD1. The CDR3 runs 15 residues. The junction had 5 bases not matched to a gene; V was cut back by 1 base and J by 4 bases. CDR1 and CDR2 (germline): LGHNA, YSLEER.

As DNA, the CDR3 is TGTGCCAGCACCACAGCCGGCCGAGAGACCCAGTACTTC. Its protein product is CASTTAGRETQYF. This chain connects TRBV11-3 to TRBJ2-5; the D is unclear. The CDR3 consists of 13 residues. Germline V gives CDR1 SGHNT, CDR2 YENEEA. Trimming took off 7 bases at V and 4 bases at J, with 13 bases between the two ends.

This clonotype was recorded a few times. The chain uses TRBV12-3 or TRBV12-4 and TRBJ1-6; D not resolved. CDR3 length: 14 amino acids. Trimming took off 3 bases at V and 7 bases at J, with 10 bases between the two ends. The CDR3 sequence is CASSFGVGNSPLHF. The CDR3, as DNA: TGTGCCAGCAGTTTTGGGGTCGGGAATTCACCCCTCCACTTT.

The chain employs TRBV27 and TRBJ1-4; tentative D call: TRBD1 (6 bases). The CDR3 has 16 amino acids. V shed 5 bases and J shed 4 bases, with 17 bases lying between them. CDR1 is MNHEY, CDR2 SMNVEV, per germline (reference sequence). This CDR3 reads CASSPRGTQGNEKLFF. CDR3 bases: TGTGCCAGCAGTCCCCGGGGGACACAGGGTAATGAAAAACTGTTTTTT.

This clonotype was counted many times. This chain links TRBV20-1 with TRBJ1-4, with 9 bases fitting TRBD1. The CDR3 has 15 amino acids. The ends lost 0 bases at V and 8 bases at J; junction bases unmatched: 7. Germline CDR1 and CDR2: DFQATT and SNEGSKA (reference sequence). CDR3 amino acids: CSARDQGTGKEKLFF. In DNA form, the CDR3 reads TGCAGTGCTAGAGATCAGGGGACAGGGAAGGAAAAACTGTTTTTT.

This clonotype was detected ten times or more. The J gene is TRBJ1-1, the V gene TRBV29-1; D not certain. CDR1 and CDR2 from the germline V gene are SQVTM and ANQGSEA. The CDR3 spans 15 residues. V was trimmed by 0 bases and J by 6 bases, leaving 17 bases between them. The CDR3: CSVEDKGRRSSEAFF. CDR3 in DNA: TGCAGCGTTGAAGATAAAGGCAGGAGGTCTTCTGAAGCTTTCTTT.